The next 10 T cell receptor beta chains were all read from a single sample in a study of T cell responses to AZD1222 COVID-19 vaccine. Data came from immunoSEQ multiplex PCR; TCRdb stores just in-frame clones and leaves some out. The sample lists more than 60,000 clones; about 88% were seen once. The sample consisted of peripheral blood, taken on day 0 of AZD1222 vaccination. Receptors were obtained from an adult in good health.

V and J are TRBV6-5 and TRBJ2-7; 9 nucleotides align to TRBD1. V lost 8 bases and J lost 2; bases outside the gene matches: 7. Germline loops: CDR1 MNHEY, CDR2 SVGAGI. The CDR3 is 14 amino acids. The CDR3 DNA reads as TGTGCCAGCGAAGGAACAGGGGGCGCCTACGAGCAGTACTTC. Protein product: CASEGTGGAYEQYF.

This clone was seen a single time. CDR3 in amino acids: CASTLGDSNTGELFF. The CDR3 nucleotides are TGCGCCAGCACTTTGGGGGATTCGAACACCGGGGAGCTGTTTTTT. The chain uses TRBV5-1 and TRBJ2-2; D may be TRBD1 or TRBD2 (5 bases each). The CDR3 runs to 15 residues. CDR1 SGHRS and CDR2 YFSETQ come from the germline V gene. V lost 6 bases, J lost 0 bases, and 12 bases lay in between.

This rearrangement joins TRBV6-5 to TRBJ1-6, with D unresolved. With 2 bases removed from V and 10 bases from J, the gap between germline ends came to 6 bases. The CDR3 totals 12 residues. In germline, CDR1 is MNHEY, CDR2 SVGAGI. Here the CDR3 reads CASSYRESPLHF. DNA of the CDR3: TGTGCCAGCAGTTACCGGGAATCACCCCTCCACTTT.

The CDR3 nucleotides are TGCGCCAGCGGGACAGAGTCGTCCTACGAGCAGTACTTC. Encoded protein: CASGTESSYEQYF. The rearrangement uses TRBV10-1 and TRBJ2-7, with TRBD1 matching over 7 bases. The CDR3 spans 13 residues. The germline V gene has CDR1 WNHNN and CDR2 SYGVQD (reference sequence). V was pared by 8 bases and J by 1 base, with 5 bases of the junction left unmatched.

V and J are TRBV6-1 and TRBJ2-5; D might be TRBD1 (6 bases). Germline CDR1 and CDR2: MNHNS and SASEGT. CDR3 length equals 15 residues. The V end lost 2 bases, the J end lost 5 bases, and 15 bases lay between the germline ends. CDR3 loop: CASSETMGAPETQYF. The CDR3 DNA reads as TGTGCCAGCAGTGAAACGATGGGGGCCCCGGAGACCCAGTACTTC.

The J gene is TRBJ2-7, the V gene TRBV7-2; 7 bases agree with TRBD2. Germline V CDR1 and CDR2: SGHTA, FQGNSA. The junction had 17 bases not matched to a gene; V was cut back by 5 bases and J by 4 bases. This CDR3 spans 17 amino acids. CDR3 sequence: CASSPYPGTTRFYEQYF. CDR3 nucleotides: TGTGCCAGCAGCCCCTACCCGGGGACTACGCGATTTTACGAGCAGTACTTC. Based on the CDR3 plus reference TRBV7-2 and TRBJ2-7, the full variable domain is GAGVSQSPSNKVTEKGKDVELRCDPISGHTALYWYRQSLGQGLEFLIYFQGNSAPDKSGLPSDRFSAERTGGSVSTLTIQRTQQEDSAVYLCASSPYPGTTRFYEQYFGPGTRLTVT.

V gene TRBV30 combines with J gene TRBJ1-2, with unresolved D. The V and J ends lost 2 bases and 5 bases respectively, with 12 bases between them. This CDR3 comprises 13 residues. Germline CDR1 is GTSNPN and CDR2 is SVGIG (reference sequence). The CDR3 region has the DNA TGTGCCTGGAGTTTCACCGTTGGGTATGGCTACACCTTC. Translated, it gives CAWSFTVGYGYTF.

The V and J genes are TRBV29-1 and TRBJ1-1, with D tentatively TRBD1 (5 bases). V lost 7 bases and J lost 3, with 18 bases in between. The CDR3 spans 14 residues. The germline V gene has CDR1 SQVTM and CDR2 ANQGSEA. The CDR3 DNA reads as TGCAGCGCCCGGGACGGAGGTACCTACACTGAAGCTTTCTTT. This sequence encodes CSARDGGTYTEAFF.

V usage is TRBV4-2 and J usage is TRBJ1-6, with 9 bases lining up with TRBD1. This CDR3 spans 16 amino acids. Germline CDR1 is LGHNA and CDR2 is YNFKEQ. Germline trimming cut 0 bases from V and 7 bases from J; bases unmatched to any gene: 4. CDR3 in amino acids: CASSQDPGTGNSPLHF. CDR3 in DNA: TGTGCCAGCAGCCAAGATCCCGGGACAGGGAATTCACCCCTCCACTTT.

This clone was seen a single time. The genes are TRBV24-1 and TRBJ2-1; 11 bases line up with TRBD2. Unmatched junction bases numbered 0, after V lost 5 bases and J lost 4 bases. The CDR3 spans 14 residues. CDR1 and CDR2 from the germline V gene are KGHDR and SFDVKD. Here the CDR3 reads CATSVAGGYNEQFF. The CDR3 DNA reads as TGTGCCACCAGTGTAGCGGGAGGGTACAATGAGCAGTTCTTC.